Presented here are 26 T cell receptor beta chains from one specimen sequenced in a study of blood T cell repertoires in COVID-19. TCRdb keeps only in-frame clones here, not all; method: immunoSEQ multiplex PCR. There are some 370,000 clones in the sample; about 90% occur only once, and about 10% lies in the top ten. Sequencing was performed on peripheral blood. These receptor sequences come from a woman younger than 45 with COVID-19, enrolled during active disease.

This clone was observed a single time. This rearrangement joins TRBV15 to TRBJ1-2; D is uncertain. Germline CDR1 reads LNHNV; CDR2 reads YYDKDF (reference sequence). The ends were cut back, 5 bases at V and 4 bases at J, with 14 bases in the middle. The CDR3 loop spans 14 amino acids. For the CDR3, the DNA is TGTGCCACCAGCCCCCGGGAGATCGGCTATGGCTACACCTTC. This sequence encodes CATSPREIGYGYTF. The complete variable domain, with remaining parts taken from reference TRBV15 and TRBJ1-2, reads DAMVIQNPRYQVTQFGKPVTLSCSQTLNHNVMYWYQQKSSQAPKLLFHYYDKDFNNEADTPDNFQSRRPNTSFCFLDIRSPGLGDTAMYLCATSPREIGYGYTFGSGTRLTVV.

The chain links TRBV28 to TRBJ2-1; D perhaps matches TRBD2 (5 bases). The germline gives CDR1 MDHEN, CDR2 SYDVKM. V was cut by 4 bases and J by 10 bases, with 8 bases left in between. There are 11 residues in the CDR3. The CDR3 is CASSSPGEQFF. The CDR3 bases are TGTGCCAGCAGTTCGCCGGGAGAGCAGTTCTTC.

For the CDR3, the DNA is TGTGCCAGCAGCTTGACAGGGGGTGTCTACAATGAGCAGTTCTTC. Translation gives CASSLTGGVYNEQFF. The chain has TRBV7-3 and TRBJ2-1, with TRBD1 matching 9 bases. CDR1 is SGHTA and CDR2 is FQGTGA in the germline V gene. V lost 3 bases to trimming and J lost 3 bases; unmatched junction nucleotides: 3. The CDR3 loop spans 15 amino acids.

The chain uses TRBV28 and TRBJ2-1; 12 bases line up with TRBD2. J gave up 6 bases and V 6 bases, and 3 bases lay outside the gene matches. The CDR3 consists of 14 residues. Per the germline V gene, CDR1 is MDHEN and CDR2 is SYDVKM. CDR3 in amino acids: CASSLTSGSNEQFF. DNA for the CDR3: TGTGCCAGCAGCTTGACTAGCGGGAGCAATGAGCAGTTCTTC.

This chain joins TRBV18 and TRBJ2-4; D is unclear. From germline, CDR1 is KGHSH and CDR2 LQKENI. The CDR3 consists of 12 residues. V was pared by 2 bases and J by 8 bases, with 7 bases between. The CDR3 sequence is CASSPGGHIQYF. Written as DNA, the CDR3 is TGTGCCAGCTCACCAGGCGGTCACATTCAGTACTTC.

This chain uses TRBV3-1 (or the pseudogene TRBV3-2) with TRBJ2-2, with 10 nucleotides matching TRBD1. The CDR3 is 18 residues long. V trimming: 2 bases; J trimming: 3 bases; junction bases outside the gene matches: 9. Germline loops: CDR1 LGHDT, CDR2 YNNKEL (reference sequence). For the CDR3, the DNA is TGTGCCAGCAGCCAACTGCCTCCGGGACAGGGGTACACCGGGGAGCTGTTTTTT. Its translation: CASSQLPPGQGYTGELFF.

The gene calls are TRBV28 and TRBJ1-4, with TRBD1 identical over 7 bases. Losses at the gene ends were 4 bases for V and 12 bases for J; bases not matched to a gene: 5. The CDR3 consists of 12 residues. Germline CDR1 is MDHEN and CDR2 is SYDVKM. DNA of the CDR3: TGTGCCAGCAGTTCTCGACAGGGAGAACTGTTTTTT. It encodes CASSSRQGELFF. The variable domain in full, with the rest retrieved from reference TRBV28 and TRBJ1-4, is DVKVTQSSRYLVKRTGEKVFLECVQDMDHENMFWYRQDPGLGLRLIYFSYDVKMKEKGDIPEGYSVSREKKERFSLILESASTNQTSMYLCASSSRQGELFFGSGTQLSVL.

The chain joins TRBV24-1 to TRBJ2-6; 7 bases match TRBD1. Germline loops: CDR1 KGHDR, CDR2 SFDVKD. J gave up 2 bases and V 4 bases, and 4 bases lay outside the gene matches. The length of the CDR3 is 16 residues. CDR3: CATSEPRGPGANVLTF. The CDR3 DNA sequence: TGTGCCACCAGTGAACCGAGGGGGCCTGGGGCCAACGTCCTGACTTTC.

The CDR3 sequence is CASSPGTVPLTDTQYF. CDR3 coding DNA: TGCGCCAGCAGCCCTGGGACTGTTCCCCTCACAGATACGCAGTATTTT. J is TRBJ2-3 and V is TRBV5-1; possibly TRBD2 for D (6 bases). The V gene's germline CDR1 is SGHRS and CDR2 YFSETQ. This CDR3 is built from 16 residues. The V and J ends lost 4 bases and 2 bases respectively, with 17 bases between them.

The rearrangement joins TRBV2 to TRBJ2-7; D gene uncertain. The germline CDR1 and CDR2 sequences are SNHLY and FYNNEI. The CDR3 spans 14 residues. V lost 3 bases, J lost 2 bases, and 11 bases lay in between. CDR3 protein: CASSDAKPPYEQYF. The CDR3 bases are TGTGCCAGCAGTGACGCTAAACCCCCCTACGAGCAGTACTTC. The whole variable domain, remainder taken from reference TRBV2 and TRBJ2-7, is EPEVTQTPSHQVTQMGQEVILRCVPISNHLYFYWYRQILGQKVEFLVSFYNNEISEKSEIFDDQFSVERPDGSNFTLKIRSTKLEDSAMYFCASSDAKPPYEQYFGPGTRLTVT.

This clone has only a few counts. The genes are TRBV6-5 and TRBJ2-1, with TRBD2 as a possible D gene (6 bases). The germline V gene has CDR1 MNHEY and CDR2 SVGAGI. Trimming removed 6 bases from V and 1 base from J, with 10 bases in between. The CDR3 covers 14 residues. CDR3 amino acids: CASRRLGSYNEQFF. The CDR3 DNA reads TGTGCCAGCAGGCGACTAGGATCCTACAATGAGCAGTTCTTC.

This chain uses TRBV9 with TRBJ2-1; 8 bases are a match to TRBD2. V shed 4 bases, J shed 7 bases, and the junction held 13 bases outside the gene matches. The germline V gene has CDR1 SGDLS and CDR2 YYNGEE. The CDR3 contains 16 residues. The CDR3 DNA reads TGTGCCAGCAGCCCCCGCTTGCGGGAGGTCGGGAATGAGCAGTTCTTC. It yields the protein CASSPRLREVGNEQFF. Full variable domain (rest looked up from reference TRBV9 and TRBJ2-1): DSGVTQTPKHLITATGQRVTLRCSPRSGDLSVYWYQQSLDQGLQFLIQYYNGEERAKGNILERFSAQQFPDLHSELNLSSLELGDSALYFCASSPRLREVGNEQFFGPGTRLTVL.

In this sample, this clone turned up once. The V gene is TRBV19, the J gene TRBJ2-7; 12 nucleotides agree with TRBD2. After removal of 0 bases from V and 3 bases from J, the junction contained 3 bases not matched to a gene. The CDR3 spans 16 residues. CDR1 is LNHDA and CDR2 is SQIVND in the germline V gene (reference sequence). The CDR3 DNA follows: TGTGCCAGTAGTATAGATCGACTAGCGGGAGTCTACGAGCAGTACTTC. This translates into CASSIDRLAGVYEQYF.

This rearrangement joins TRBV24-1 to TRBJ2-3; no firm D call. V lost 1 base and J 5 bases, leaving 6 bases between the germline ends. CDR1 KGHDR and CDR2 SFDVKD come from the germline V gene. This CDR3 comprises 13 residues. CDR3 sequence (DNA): TGTGCCACCAGTGATTTCGCAGGAGATACGCAGTATTTT. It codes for CATSDFAGDTQYF.

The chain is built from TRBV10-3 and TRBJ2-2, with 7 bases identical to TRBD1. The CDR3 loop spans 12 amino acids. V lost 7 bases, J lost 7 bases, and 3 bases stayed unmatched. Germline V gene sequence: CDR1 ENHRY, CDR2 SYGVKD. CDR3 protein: CAIKRTGGELFF. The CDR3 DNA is TGTGCCATCAAGCGGACAGGCGGGGAGCTGTTTTTT.

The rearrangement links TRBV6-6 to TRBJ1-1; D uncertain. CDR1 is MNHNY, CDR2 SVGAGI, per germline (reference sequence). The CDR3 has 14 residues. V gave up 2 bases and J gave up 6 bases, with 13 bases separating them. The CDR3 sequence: CASSYRGVDAEAFF. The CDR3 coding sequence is TGTGCCAGCAGTTACCGCGGCGTGGATGCTGAAGCTTTCTTT.

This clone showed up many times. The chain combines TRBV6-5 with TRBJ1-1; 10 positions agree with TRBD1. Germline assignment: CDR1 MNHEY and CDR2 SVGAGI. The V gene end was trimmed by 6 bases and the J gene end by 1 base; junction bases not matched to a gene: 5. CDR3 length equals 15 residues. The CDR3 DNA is TGTGCCAGCAGGCCCGGGACAGGGGCGAACACTGAAGCTTTCTTT. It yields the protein CASRPGTGANTEAFF.

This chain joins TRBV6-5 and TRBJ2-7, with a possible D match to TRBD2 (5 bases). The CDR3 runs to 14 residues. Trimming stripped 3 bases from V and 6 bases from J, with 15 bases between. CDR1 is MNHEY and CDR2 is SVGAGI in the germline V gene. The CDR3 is CASSYEGGVVEQYF. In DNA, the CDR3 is TGTGCCAGCAGTTATGAGGGTGGTGTGGTCGAGCAGTACTTC.

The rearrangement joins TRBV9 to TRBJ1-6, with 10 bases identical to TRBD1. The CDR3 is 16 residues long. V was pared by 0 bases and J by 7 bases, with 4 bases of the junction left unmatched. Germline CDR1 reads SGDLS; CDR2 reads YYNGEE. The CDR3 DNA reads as TGTGCCAGCAGCGTAGGGGGACAGGGGCTCAATTCACCCCTCCACTTT. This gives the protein CASSVGGQGLNSPLHF.

Here the CDR3 reads CASSRLTSSYNEQFF. CDR3 DNA sequence: TGCGCCAGCAGCCGACTAACGAGCTCCTACAATGAGCAGTTCTTC. The chain uses TRBV4-1 and TRBJ2-1; possible D gene TRBD2, 5 bases. The germline gives CDR1 MGHRA, CDR2 YSYEKL. This CDR3 contains 15 residues. V dropped 4 bases and J dropped 0 bases, with 10 bases sitting between them.

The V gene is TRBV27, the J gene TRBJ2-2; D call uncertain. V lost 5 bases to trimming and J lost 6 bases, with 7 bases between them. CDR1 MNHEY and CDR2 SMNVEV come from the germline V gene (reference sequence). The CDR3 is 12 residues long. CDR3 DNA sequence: TGTGCCAGCAGTATCCATGCCGGGGAGCTGTTTTTT. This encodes CASSIHAGELFF.

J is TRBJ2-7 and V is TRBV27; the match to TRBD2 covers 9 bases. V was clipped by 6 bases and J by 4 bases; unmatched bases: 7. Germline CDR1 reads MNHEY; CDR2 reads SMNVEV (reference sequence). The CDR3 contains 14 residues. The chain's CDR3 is CASRMLAGTYEQYF. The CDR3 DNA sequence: TGTGCCAGCAGGATGCTAGCGGGGACATACGAGCAGTACTTC.

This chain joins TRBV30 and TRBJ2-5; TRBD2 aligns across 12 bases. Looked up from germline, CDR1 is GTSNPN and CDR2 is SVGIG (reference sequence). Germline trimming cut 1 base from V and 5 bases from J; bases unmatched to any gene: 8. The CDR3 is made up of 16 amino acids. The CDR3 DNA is TGTGCCTGGAGTGCATTACTAGCGGGAGGAGATGAGACCCAGTACTTC. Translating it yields CAWSALLAGGDETQYF.

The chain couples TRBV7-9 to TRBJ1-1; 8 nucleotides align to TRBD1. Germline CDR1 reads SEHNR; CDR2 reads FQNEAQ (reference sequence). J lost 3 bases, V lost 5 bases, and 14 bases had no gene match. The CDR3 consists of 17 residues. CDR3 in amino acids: CASSLPWGTGLHTEAFF. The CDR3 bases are TGTGCCAGCAGCCTTCCTTGGGGGACAGGCCTCCACACTGAAGCTTTCTTT.

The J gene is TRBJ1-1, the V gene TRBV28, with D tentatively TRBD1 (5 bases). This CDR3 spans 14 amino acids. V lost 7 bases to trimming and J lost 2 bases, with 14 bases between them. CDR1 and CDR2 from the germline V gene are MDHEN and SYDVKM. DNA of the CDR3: TGTGCCAGCACCGCTCCCAGGGATAACACTGAAGCTTTCTTT. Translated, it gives CASTAPRDNTEAFF.

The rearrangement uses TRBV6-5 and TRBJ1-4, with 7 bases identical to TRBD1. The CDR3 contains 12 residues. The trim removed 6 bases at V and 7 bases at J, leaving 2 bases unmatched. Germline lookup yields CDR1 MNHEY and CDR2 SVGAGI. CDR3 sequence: CASRAGGEKLFF. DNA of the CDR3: TGTGCCAGCAGGGCAGGGGGTGAAAAACTGTTTTTT.